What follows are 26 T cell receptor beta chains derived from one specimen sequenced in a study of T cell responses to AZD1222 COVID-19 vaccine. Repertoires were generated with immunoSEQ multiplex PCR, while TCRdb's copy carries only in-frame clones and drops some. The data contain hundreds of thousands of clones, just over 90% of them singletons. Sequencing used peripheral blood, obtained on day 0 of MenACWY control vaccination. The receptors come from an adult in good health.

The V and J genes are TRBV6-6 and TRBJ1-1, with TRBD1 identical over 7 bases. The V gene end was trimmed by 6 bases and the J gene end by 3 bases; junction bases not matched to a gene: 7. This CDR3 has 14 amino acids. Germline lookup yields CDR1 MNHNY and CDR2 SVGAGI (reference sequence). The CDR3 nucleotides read TGTGCCAGCAGGAGGGACAGCCACGACACTGAAGCTTTCTTT. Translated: CASRRDSHDTEAFF.

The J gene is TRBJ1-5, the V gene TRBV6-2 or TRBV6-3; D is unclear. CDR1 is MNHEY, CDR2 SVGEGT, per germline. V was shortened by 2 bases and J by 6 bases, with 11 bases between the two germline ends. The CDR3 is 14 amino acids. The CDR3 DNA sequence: TGTGCCAGCAGTTACGGTTCGGGATCTCAGCCCCAGCATTTT. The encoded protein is CASSYGSGSQPQHF.

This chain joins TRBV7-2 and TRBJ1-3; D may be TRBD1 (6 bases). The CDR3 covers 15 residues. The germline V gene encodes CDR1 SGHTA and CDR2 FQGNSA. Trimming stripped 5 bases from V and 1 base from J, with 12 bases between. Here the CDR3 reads CASSPDSFSGNTIYF. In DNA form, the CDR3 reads TGTGCCAGCAGCCCGGACAGCTTTTCTGGAAACACCATATATTTT.

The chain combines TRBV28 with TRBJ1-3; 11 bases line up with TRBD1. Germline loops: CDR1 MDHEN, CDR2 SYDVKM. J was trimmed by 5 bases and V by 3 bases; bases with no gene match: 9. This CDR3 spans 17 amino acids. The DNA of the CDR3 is TGTGCCAGCAGTTTGCTTACCCGGGACAGGGGGAGAAACACCATATATTTT. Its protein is CASSLLTRDRGRNTIYF.

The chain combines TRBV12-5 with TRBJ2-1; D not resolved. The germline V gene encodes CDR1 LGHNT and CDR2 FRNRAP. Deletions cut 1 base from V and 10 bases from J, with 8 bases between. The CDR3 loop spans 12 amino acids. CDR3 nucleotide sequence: TGTGCTAGTGGTTTGGGCATCGGGGAGCAGTTCTTC. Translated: CASGLGIGEQFF.

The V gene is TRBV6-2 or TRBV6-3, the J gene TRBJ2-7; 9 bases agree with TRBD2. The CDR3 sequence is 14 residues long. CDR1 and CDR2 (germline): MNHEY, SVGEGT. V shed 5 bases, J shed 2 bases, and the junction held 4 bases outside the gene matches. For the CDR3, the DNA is TGTGCCAGCAGTGTGACTAGCGGTCCCTACGAGCAGTACTTC. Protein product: CASSVTSGPYEQYF.

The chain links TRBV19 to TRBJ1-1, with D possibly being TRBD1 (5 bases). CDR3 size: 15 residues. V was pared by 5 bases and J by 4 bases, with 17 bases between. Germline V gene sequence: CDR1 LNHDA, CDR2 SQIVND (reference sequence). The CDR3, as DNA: TGTGCCAGTAGTCCTACGGGACCTTCAGGCACTGAAGCTTTCTTT. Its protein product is CASSPTGPSGTEAFF.

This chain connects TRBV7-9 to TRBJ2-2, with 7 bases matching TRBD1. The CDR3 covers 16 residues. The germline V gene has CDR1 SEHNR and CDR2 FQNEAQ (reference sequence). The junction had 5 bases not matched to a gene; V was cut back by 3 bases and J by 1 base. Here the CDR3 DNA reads TGTGCCAGCAGCTTCCCGACAGGGTTGAACACCGGGGAGCTGTTTTTT. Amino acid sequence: CASSFPTGLNTGELFF.

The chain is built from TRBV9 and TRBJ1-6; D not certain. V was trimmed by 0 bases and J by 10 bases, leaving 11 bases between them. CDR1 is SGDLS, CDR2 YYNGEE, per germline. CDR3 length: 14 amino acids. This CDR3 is CASSVEDARSPLHF. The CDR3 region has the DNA TGTGCCAGCAGCGTAGAAGACGCCCGGTCACCCCTCCACTTT.

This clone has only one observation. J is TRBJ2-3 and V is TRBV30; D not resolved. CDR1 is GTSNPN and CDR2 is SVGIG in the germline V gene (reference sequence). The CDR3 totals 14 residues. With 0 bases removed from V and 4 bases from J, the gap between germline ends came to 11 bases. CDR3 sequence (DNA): TGTGCCTGGAGTGTTCCCCCTAGGGCAGATACGCAGTATTTT. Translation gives CAWSVPPRADTQYF.

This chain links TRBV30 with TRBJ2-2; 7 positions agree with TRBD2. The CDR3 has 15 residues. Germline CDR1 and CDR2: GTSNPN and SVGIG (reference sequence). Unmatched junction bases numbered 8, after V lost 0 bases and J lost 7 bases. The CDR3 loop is CAWSVLSGRDGELFF. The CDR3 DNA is TGTGCCTGGAGTGTATTGTCAGGGAGGGACGGGGAGCTGTTTTTT.

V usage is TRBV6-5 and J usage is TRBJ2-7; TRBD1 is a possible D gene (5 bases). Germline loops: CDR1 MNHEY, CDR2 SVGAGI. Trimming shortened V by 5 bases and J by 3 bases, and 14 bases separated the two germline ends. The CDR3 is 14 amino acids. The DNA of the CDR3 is TGTGCCAGCAGTACAGGATATAGAAACTACGAGCAGTACTTC. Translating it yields CASSTGYRNYEQYF.

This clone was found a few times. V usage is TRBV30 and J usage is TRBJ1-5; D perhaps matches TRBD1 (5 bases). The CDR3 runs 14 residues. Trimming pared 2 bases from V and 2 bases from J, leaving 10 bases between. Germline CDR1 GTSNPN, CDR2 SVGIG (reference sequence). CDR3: CAWSPLGGNQPQHF. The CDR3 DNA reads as TGTGCCTGGAGTCCCCTGGGGGGCAATCAGCCCCAGCATTTT.

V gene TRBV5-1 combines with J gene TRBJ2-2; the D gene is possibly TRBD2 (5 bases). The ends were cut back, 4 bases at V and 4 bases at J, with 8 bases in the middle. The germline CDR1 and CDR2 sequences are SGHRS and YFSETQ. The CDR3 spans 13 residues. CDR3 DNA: TGCGCCAGCAGCCGACTACCCACCGGGGAGCTGTTTTTT. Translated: CASSRLPTGELFF.

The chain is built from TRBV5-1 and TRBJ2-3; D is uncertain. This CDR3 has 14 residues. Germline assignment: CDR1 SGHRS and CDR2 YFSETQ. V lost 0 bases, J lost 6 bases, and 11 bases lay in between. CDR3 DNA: TGCGCCAGCAGCTTGGCGGACCTCGGGGATACGCAGTATTTT. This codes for CASSLADLGDTQYF.

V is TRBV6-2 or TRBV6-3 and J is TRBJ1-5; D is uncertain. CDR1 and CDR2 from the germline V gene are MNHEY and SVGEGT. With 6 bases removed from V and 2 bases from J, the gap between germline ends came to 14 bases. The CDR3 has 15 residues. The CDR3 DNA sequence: TGTGCCAGCAGCCCGTGGGGATCGGGCAATCAGCCCCAGCATTTT. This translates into CASSPWGSGNQPQHF.

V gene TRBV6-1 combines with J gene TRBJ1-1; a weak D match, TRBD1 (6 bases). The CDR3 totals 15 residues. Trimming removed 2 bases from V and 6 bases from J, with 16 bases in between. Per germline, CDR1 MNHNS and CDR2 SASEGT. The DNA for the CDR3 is TGTGCCAGCAGTGAAAAGGGGGGAGGTGGAGCTGAAGCTTTCTTT. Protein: CASSEKGGGGAEAFF.

The CDR3 reads CASRMGVQETQYF. CDR3 DNA sequence: TGTGCCAGCAGAATGGGGGTTCAAGAGACCCAGTACTTC. V and J are TRBV5-4 and TRBJ2-5; the D call may be TRBD1 or TRBD2 (5 bases each). Germline V gives CDR1 SGHNT, CDR2 YYREEE (reference sequence). V gave up 5 bases and J gave up 2 bases, with 10 bases separating them. This CDR3 contains 13 residues.

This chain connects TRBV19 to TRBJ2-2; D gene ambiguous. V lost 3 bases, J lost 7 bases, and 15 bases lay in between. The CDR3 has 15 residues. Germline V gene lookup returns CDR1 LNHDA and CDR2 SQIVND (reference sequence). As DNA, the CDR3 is TGTGCCAGTAGTATCCCGGGTCGAGGACGCGGGGAGCTGTTTTTT. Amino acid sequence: CASSIPGRGRGELFF.

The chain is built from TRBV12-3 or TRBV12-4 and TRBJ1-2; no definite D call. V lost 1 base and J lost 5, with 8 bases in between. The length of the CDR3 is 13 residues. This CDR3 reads CASSLVQSYGYTF. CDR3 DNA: TGTGCCAGCAGTTTAGTACAGTCATATGGCTACACCTTC.

The CDR3 here is CASSYLAGAETQYF. CDR3 DNA: TGTGCCAGCAGCTACTTAGCGGGGGCAGAGACCCAGTACTTC. The genes are TRBV7-9 and TRBJ2-5; 9 bases agree with TRBD2. The junction had 4 bases not matched to a gene; V was cut back by 4 bases and J by 4 bases. The CDR3 spans 14 residues. Per the germline V gene, CDR1 is SEHNR and CDR2 is FQNEAQ (reference sequence).

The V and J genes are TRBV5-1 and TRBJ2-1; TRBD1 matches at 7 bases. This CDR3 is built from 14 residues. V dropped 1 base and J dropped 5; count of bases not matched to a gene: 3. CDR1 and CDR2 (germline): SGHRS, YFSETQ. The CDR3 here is CASSLKGANNEQFF. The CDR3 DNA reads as TGCGCCAGCAGCTTGAAGGGGGCCAACAATGAGCAGTTCTTC.

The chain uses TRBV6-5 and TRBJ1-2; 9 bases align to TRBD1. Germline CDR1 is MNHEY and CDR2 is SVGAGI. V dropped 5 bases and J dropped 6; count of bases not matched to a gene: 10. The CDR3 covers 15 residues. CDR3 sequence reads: CASSPGQGRYHGYTF. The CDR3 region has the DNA TGTGCCAGCAGTCCCGGACAGGGGAGATATCATGGCTACACCTTC.

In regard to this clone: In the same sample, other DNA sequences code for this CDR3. The CDR3 DNA reads as TGTGCCTGGAGCCGGCAGGAGAACACTGAAGCTTTCTTT. It is translated as CAWSRQENTEAFF. This chain joins TRBV30 and TRBJ1-1; no clear D. V shed 3 bases and J shed 1 base, with 9 bases lying between them. The CDR3 has 13 amino acids. Looked up from germline, CDR1 is GTSNPN and CDR2 is SVGIG (reference sequence).

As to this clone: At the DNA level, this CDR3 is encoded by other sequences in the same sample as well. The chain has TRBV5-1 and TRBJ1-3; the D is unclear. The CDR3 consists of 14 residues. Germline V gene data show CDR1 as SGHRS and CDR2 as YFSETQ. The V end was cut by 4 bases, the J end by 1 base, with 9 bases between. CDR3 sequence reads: CASSPGVSGNTIYF. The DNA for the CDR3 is TGCGCCAGCAGCCCCGGAGTTTCTGGAAACACCATATATTTT.

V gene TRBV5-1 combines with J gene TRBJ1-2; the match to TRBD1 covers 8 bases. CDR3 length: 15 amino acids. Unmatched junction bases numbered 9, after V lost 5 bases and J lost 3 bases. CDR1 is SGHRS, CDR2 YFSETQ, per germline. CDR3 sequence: CASRPGGRDYYGYTF. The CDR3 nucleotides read TGCGCCAGCAGACCAGGGGGCAGGGATTACTATGGCTACACCTTC. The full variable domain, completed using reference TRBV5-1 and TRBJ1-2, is KAGVTQTPRYLIKTRGQQVTLSCSPISGHRSVSWYQQTPGQGLQFLFEYFSETQRNKGNFPGRFSGRQFSNSRSEMNVSTLELGDSALYLCASRPGGRDYYGYTFGSGTRLTVV.